Each of the 3 T cell receptor beta chains below was sequenced from the same sample in a study of T cell changes during pregnancy in multiple sclerosis. Data came from immunoSEQ multiplex PCR; TCRdb stores just in-frame clones and leaves some out. The table shows fewer than 65,000 clones, with approximately 90% occurring only once. Sequencing used CD4+ T cells from peripheral blood mononuclear cells, obtained after pregnancy. These TCRs come from a female donor with multiple sclerosis, enrolled in a pregnancy study.

The rearrangement joins TRBV19 to TRBJ2-5; 8 positions match TRBD2. Losses at the gene ends were 1 base for V and 4 bases for J; bases not matched to a gene: 8. Germline V gene sequence: CDR1 LNHDA, CDR2 SQIVND (reference sequence). The CDR3 runs 16 residues. CDR3 residues: CASSIVLGGAGETQYF. The CDR3 region has the DNA TGTGCCAGTAGTATAGTCCTCGGGGGGGCCGGAGAGACCCAGTACTTC.

The chain recombines TRBV18 with TRBJ1-2; D may be TRBD1 (6 bases). Trimming stripped 1 base from V and 0 bases from J, with 9 bases between. Germline CDR1 is KGHSH and CDR2 is LQKENI. The CDR3 covers 15 residues. CDR3 nucleotide sequence: TGTGCCAGCTCACCACTGGACAGTCCTAACTATGGCTACACCTTC. It encodes CASSPLDSPNYGYTF.

The chain employs TRBV4-2 and TRBJ2-3; 13 positions match TRBD2. The CDR3 is made up of 19 amino acids. CDR1 is LGHNA, CDR2 YNFKEQ, per germline. V lost 3 bases and J lost 1; bases outside the gene matches: 10. The CDR3 loop reads CASSQGGGLAGEGTDTQYF. CDR3 bases: TGTGCCAGCAGCCAGGGGGGTGGACTAGCGGGAGAAGGCACAGATACGCAGTATTTT.